This passage covers 16 T cell receptor beta chains from one sample sequenced in a study of T-cell reconstitution after alpha-beta-depleted transplantation in children. Molecular barcoding with unique molecular identifiers was used for the TCRbeta library. TCRdb re-analysed the PCR reads in MiXCR, keeping a single row per CDR3 protein. The table includes about 98,000 distinct CDR3 sequences, approximately 6% detected once. The sequencing here drew on PBMCs, mostly from graft donor cells, taken 60 days after TCRalphabeta/CD19-depleted stem cell transplant. The origin of the receptors is a female patient aged 2-9 years who had a stem cell transplant for Fanconi anemia, so the T cells may come from the graft donor.

This clonotype was counted many times. The J gene is TRBJ2-3, the V gene TRBV12-3 or TRBV12-4; D possibly corresponds to TRBD2 (6 bases). The CDR3 length is 12 residues. V was trimmed by 7 bases and J by 5 bases, leaving 10 bases between them. The CDR3 bases are TGTGCCAGCAAACTAGCTGGAGATACGCAGTATTTT. This sequence encodes CASKLAGDTQYF.

Only a few counts were recorded for this clonotype. The CDR3 spells CATSRGGRGKLFF. The CDR3 nucleotides are TGTGCCACCAGCAGAGGAGGGCGGGGAAAACTGTTTTTT. The rearrangement links TRBV15 to TRBJ1-4; D remains ambiguous. Germline CDR1 reads LNHNV; CDR2 reads YYDKDF (reference sequence). The CDR3 sequence is 13 residues long. The germline V and J ends were trimmed by 1 base and 10 bases, with 10 bases remaining between them.

This clonotype was counted many times. This chain links TRBV28 with TRBJ2-7, with D hard to call. Germline-derived CDR1 and CDR2 are MDHEN and SYDVKM. Trimming stripped 3 bases from V and 6 bases from J, with 9 bases between. This CDR3 contains 12 residues. DNA for the CDR3: TGTGCCAGCAGTTTCAGCTCTCTCGAGCAGTACTTC. Encoded protein: CASSFSSLEQYF.

This chain joins TRBV3-1 and TRBJ2-7; the match to TRBD2 covers 7 bases. V shed 4 bases, J shed 6 bases, and the junction held 12 bases outside the gene matches. Germline V gene sequence: CDR1 LGHDT, CDR2 YNNKEL (reference sequence). The CDR3 covers 15 residues. CDR3 coding DNA: TGTGCCAGCAGCCGAAGATGGGACTACGGGTCCGAGCAGTACTTC. Translated, it gives CASSRRWDYGSEQYF.

The J gene is TRBJ2-6, the V gene TRBV28; D perhaps matches TRBD1 (5 bases). Germline loops: CDR1 MDHEN, CDR2 SYDVKM. The CDR3 contains 16 residues. V was clipped by 6 bases and J by 4 bases, with 16 bases between them. CDR3 nucleotide sequence: TGTGCCAGCAGCCGACGTAGGGGAACGGGGGCCAACGTCCTGACTTTC. As protein: CASSRRRGTGANVLTF.

In its sample, this clonotype was seen many times. The chain carries TRBV21-1 and TRBJ1-2. TRBV21-1 is assigned pseudogene status. This CDR3 is built from 14 residues. As DNA, the CDR3 is TGTGCCAGCAGCAAAGCCACCCTAGTCCATGGCTACACCTTC. The encoded protein is CASSKATLVHGYTF.

This clonotype was seen ten or more times. This sequence joins TRBV12-3 or TRBV12-4 and TRBJ2-7; 14 nucleotides match TRBD2. Trimming removed 6 bases from V and 4 bases from J; junction bases left unmatched: 11. The CDR3 runs to 17 residues. CDR3 DNA: TGTGCCAGCAGCTTACGCGGACTAGCGGGAGGATCATACGAGCAGTACTTC. Protein: CASSLRGLAGGSYEQYF.

This clonotype was seen ten or more times. The rearrangement uses TRBV4-1 and TRBJ1-2; TRBD1 matches 7 bases. The ends lost 4 bases at V and 4 bases at J; junction bases unmatched: 12. This CDR3 contains 16 residues. Per germline, CDR1 MGHRA and CDR2 YSYEKL. CDR3: CASSPRQGGMLYGYTF. The CDR3 DNA reads as TGCGCCAGCAGCCCCCGACAGGGTGGGATGCTCTATGGCTACACCTTC.

This clonotype was seen at least ten times. V usage is TRBV12-3 or TRBV12-4 and J usage is TRBJ2-1; no definite D call. The V end was cut by 3 bases, the J end by 3 bases, with 3 bases between. The CDR3 length is 12 residues. The CDR3 loop reads CASSLDYNEQFF. CDR3 coding DNA: TGTGCCAGCAGTTTGGACTACAATGAGCAGTTCTTC.

This clonotype was recorded many times. This rearrangement joins TRBV3-1 to TRBJ2-5, with D hard to call. This CDR3 spans 12 amino acids. The germline CDR1 and CDR2 sequences are LGHDT and YNNKEL (reference sequence). V dropped 5 bases and J dropped 5 bases, with 9 bases sitting between them. The CDR3 protein is CASSTSRETQYF. The CDR3 DNA is TGTGCCAGCAGCACATCGAGGGAGACCCAGTACTTC.

This clonotype was picked up many times. The V gene is TRBV3-1, the J gene TRBJ2-1, with 9 bases lining up with TRBD2. With 3 bases clipped from V and 4 bases from J, the junction kept 4 bases outside the gene matches. Looked up from germline, CDR1 is LGHDT and CDR2 is YNNKEL (reference sequence). This CDR3 is built from 15 residues. CDR3 nucleotide sequence: TGTGCCAGCAGCCAGCGGGGGGGCCGGTACAATGAGCAGTTCTTC. Amino acids: CASSQRGGRYNEQFF.

This clonotype came up many times. The rearrangement uses TRBV7-2 and TRBJ2-5, with D uncertain. V lost 5 bases and J 1 base, leaving 11 bases between the germline ends. The CDR3 totals 14 residues. The germline V gene has CDR1 SGHTA and CDR2 FQGNSA. The CDR3 sequence: CASSAQVGQETQYF. The CDR3 nucleotides read TGTGCCAGCAGCGCCCAAGTGGGCCAAGAGACCCAGTACTTC.

This rearrangement joins TRBV20-1 to TRBJ2-1; the D is unclear. There are 17 residues in the CDR3. Germline V lookup: CDR1 DFQATT, CDR2 SNEGSKA (reference sequence). V was trimmed by 4 bases and J by 3 bases, leaving 22 bases between them. DNA for the CDR3: TGCAGTGCTACACCCAGATTGAAGGTCTCAAACTACAATGAGCAGTTCTTC. Its protein is CSATPRLKVSNYNEQFF.

The V gene is TRBV28, the J gene TRBJ2-7; the D is unclear. Trimming removed 1 base from V and 4 bases from J, with 14 bases in between. Germline lookup yields CDR1 MDHEN and CDR2 SYDVKM. CDR3 length: 15 residues. CDR3 protein: CASSLFSGRRYEQYF. DNA of the CDR3: TGTGCCAGCAGTTTATTCTCCGGCAGACGGTACGAGCAGTACTTC. The entire variable domain, with the rest obtained from reference TRBV28 and TRBJ2-7, is as follows: DVKVTQSSRYLVKRTGEKVFLECVQDMDHENMFWYRQDPGLGLRLIYFSYDVKMKEKGDIPEGYSVSREKKERFSLILESASTNQTSMYLCASSLFSGRRYEQYFGPGTRLTVT.

This clonotype was counted at least ten times. The chain employs TRBV7-8 and TRBJ2-3; no clear D gene. The ends were cut back, 1 base at V and 8 bases at J, with 10 bases in the middle. CDR1 and CDR2 from the germline V gene are SGHVS and FQNEAQ. There are 13 residues in the CDR3. This CDR3 reads CASSLVSPSTQYF. The CDR3 DNA reads as TGTGCCAGCAGCTTAGTTAGCCCGTCTACGCAGTATTTT.

In this sample, this clonotype turned up many times. The J gene is TRBJ2-7, the V gene TRBV3-1, with D maybe TRBD2 (6 bases). Trimming took off 8 bases at V and 1 base at J, with 18 bases between the two ends. The CDR3 covers 15 residues. Germline V gives CDR1 LGHDT, CDR2 YNNKEL (reference sequence). The CDR3 reads CASRRAIGESYEQYF. Written as DNA, the CDR3 is TGTGCCAGCCGGAGGGCTATCGGGGAGTCCTACGAGCAGTACTTC.